This T cell receptor beta chain was captured by sequencing in a study of regulatory T cells in long-lasting Graves disease. As for this clonotype: The antigen remains undetermined.

Relying on iRepertoire HTBI primers and Arm-PCR of CDR3 regions, the team built TCR beta libraries. MiXCR, applied by TCRdb to the multiplex PCR reads, yields one record per CDR3 protein. The sample holds around 300,000 distinct CDR3 sequences, around 21% seen once. Study-level findings and limits: Persistent disease was characterized by preferential usage of TRBV28, TRBJ1-2 and TRBJ2-5.

The time point: persistent/refractory GD, antithyroid drugs over 5 years with positive TRAb. The TCR library was prepared using RNA isolated from PBMCs. Patients with Graves' disease were diagnosed by American Thyroid Association guidelines. As collected, the peripheral blood samples measured about 8.1 milliliters each and went into EDTA tubes. Trimming took 6 bases from V and 8 from J; bases not matched to a gene: 8. Germline CDR1 is SEHNR and CDR2 is FQNEAQ (reference sequence). The CDR3 consists of 14 residues. This sequence originates from a female donor with Graves disease. Specimen: peripheral blood mononuclear cells (PBMCs), collected when the disease was refractory, from a patient treated with antithyroid drugs. The chain joins TRBV7-9 to TRBJ1-4; 8 positions agree with TRBD1. The CDR3 loop is CASSRTGSREKLFF. The CDR3 DNA reads as TGTGCCAGCAGTCGGACAGGGAGTCGGGAAAAACTGTTTTTT.